This passage covers 20 T cell receptor beta chains from one sample sequenced in a study of shared clonotypes between healthy human individuals (dated by TCRdb to about 2020). The library was prepared using the immunoSEQ multiplex PCR assay. TCRdb holds this immuneACCESS table with in-frame rearrangements only. Some clones are missing; in checked studies, unresolved V genes explain under half, and the rest has no known cause. This sample has around 95,000 clones in its table, and more than 45% of those were observed once. Approximately 16% of the sample is in the top ten clones. The source material was PBMCs. These receptor sequences come from a woman aged 40 to 55 in good health. Some clones in this sample may be carry-over from other donors' samples.

On this clone: This sequence may be a read error, since a much larger clone differs from it by one base. The chain couples TRBV6-5 to TRBJ2-7; tentative D call: TRBD1 (5 bases). The CDR3 contains 13 residues. Germline V gene lookup returns CDR1 MNHEY and CDR2 SVGAGI. CDR3 residues: CASRLDSSSEQYF. Written as DNA, the CDR3 is TGTGCCAGCAGGCTCGACAGCTCCTCCGAGCAGTACTTC.

This clone was observed a single time. This chain joins TRBV7-2 and TRBJ2-1, with TRBD2 identical over 15 bases. Trimming took 5 bases from V and 7 from J; bases not matched to a gene: 9. The CDR3 has 17 amino acids. CDR1 and CDR2 from the germline V gene are SGHTA and FQGNSA. The CDR3 DNA is TGTGCCAGCAGCCACCAGTCGGGGACTAGCGGGAGGAATGAGCAGTTCTTC. Translated, it gives CASSHQSGTSGRNEQFF.

The chain uses TRBV5-1 and TRBJ1-2; TRBD1 matches 8 bases. Germline CDR1 reads SGHRS; CDR2 reads YFSETQ. The CDR3 runs 15 residues. V trimming: 4 bases; J trimming: 8 bases; junction bases outside the gene matches: 13. CDR3 loop: CASSPTDQGAPGYTF. The CDR3 coding sequence is TGCGCCAGCAGCCCCACTGATCAGGGGGCGCCCGGCTACACCTTC.

This clone was observed a single time. The chain carries TRBV5-4 and TRBJ2-7; D possibly corresponds to TRBD1 (6 bases). V shed 2 bases and J shed 0 bases, with 15 bases lying between them. The CDR3 covers 16 residues. Per the germline V gene, CDR1 is SGHNT and CDR2 is YYREEE (reference sequence). CDR3 residues: CASSLARGPSSYEQYF. The CDR3 DNA follows: TGTGCCAGCAGCTTAGCCAGGGGCCCAAGCTCCTACGAGCAGTACTTC.

This chain links TRBV15 with TRBJ2-5; possible D gene TRBD2, 5 bases. CDR1 is LNHNV, CDR2 YYDKDF, per germline (reference sequence). This CDR3 has 13 amino acids. V lost 6 bases, J lost 7 bases, and 15 bases lay in between. CDR3 protein: CATSTTPAGTQYF. The CDR3 bases are TGTGCCACCAGTACGACCCCCGCGGGGACCCAGTACTTC.

There are many counts of this clone. CDR3 nucleotide sequence: TGTGCCAGCAGTCAAGATATATCCCTCTCCGGGTTGGGCACAGATACGCAGTATTTT. Residues: CASSQDISLSGLGTDTQYF. The rearrangement uses TRBV27 and TRBJ2-3, with unresolved D. This CDR3 has 19 amino acids. The germline CDR1 and CDR2 sequences are MNHEY and SMNVEV (reference sequence). The germline V and J ends were trimmed by 5 bases and 1 base, with 25 bases remaining between them.

This clone came up many times. Other nucleotide sequences in the sample specify the same CDR3. This CDR3 reads CASSEERLASGTGELFF. CDR3 DNA sequence: TGTGCCAGCAGTGAAGAAAGGCTAGCGTCAGGCACCGGGGAGCTGTTTTTT. V gene TRBV2 combines with J gene TRBJ2-2, with D perhaps TRBD2 (6 bases). The CDR3 spans 17 residues. Deletions cut 1 base from V and 4 bases from J, with 16 bases between. The germline V gene encodes CDR1 SNHLY and CDR2 FYNNEI.

The chain links TRBV7-2 to TRBJ2-7; 8 bases line up with TRBD2. Germline V CDR1 and CDR2: SGHTA, FQGNSA. The CDR3 contains 14 residues. V was clipped by 4 bases and J by 5 bases; unmatched bases: 7. DNA of the CDR3: TGTGCCAGCAGCTGGCGGGGGGCCGTCGACGAGCAGTACTTC. It yields the protein CASSWRGAVDEQYF.

This clone was counted many times. V gene TRBV7-2 combines with J gene TRBJ1-1, with D uncertain. Looked up from germline, CDR1 is SGHTA and CDR2 is FQGNSA. This CDR3 is 13 amino acids long. V was trimmed by 5 bases and J by 1 base, leaving 8 bases between them. DNA for the CDR3: TGTGCCAGCAGCCTATTTGGGAACACTGAAGCTTTCTTT. Its translation is CASSLFGNTEAFF.

The chain joins TRBV30 to TRBJ2-7; D is uncertain. The J call may be faulty, since TRBJ2-5 better matches the DNA end. The CDR3 has 14 amino acids. Germline V gene sequence: CDR1 GTSNPN, CDR2 SVGIG (reference sequence). CDR3 DNA: TGTGCCTGGAGTTCGGGCGTGGTTCAAGAGACCCAGTACTTC. It is translated as CAWSSGVVQETQYF.

The sample holds many counts of this clone. The V gene is TRBV30, the J gene TRBJ1-3; D unresolved. V dropped 4 bases and J dropped 1 base, with 5 bases sitting between them. CDR3 length: 12 residues. Germline CDR1 and CDR2: GTSNPN and SVGIG (reference sequence). The CDR3 sequence is CAWTQSGNTIYF. The CDR3 DNA reads TGTGCCTGGACACAATCTGGAAACACCATATATTTT.

V usage is TRBV9 and J usage is TRBJ1-5; D remains unclear. The germline V and J ends were trimmed by 1 base and 5 bases, with 7 bases remaining between them. The CDR3 covers 13 residues. Germline V gives CDR1 SGDLS, CDR2 YYNGEE. CDR3 region: CASSVTGHQPQHF. Here the CDR3 DNA reads TGTGCCAGCAGCGTAACGGGCCATCAGCCCCAGCATTTT. Using reference TRBV9 and TRBJ1-5 for the parts outside the CDR3, the full variable domain is DSGVTQTPKHLITATGQRVTLRCSPRSGDLSVYWYQQSLDQGLQFLIQYYNGEERAKGNILERFSAQQFPDLHSELNLSSLELGDSALYFCASSVTGHQPQHFGDGTRLSIL.

Only a few counts were recorded for this clone. V is TRBV18 and J is TRBJ1-3; D is unclear. Germline CDR1 and CDR2: KGHSH and LQKENI. The CDR3 contains 13 residues. V was cut by 3 bases and J by 0 bases, with 3 bases left in between. The CDR3 nucleotides are TGTGCCAGCTCACCGACCTCTGGAAACACCATATATTTT. Protein sequence: CASSPTSGNTIYF.

This clone was picked up a small number of times. The J gene is TRBJ1-2, the V gene TRBV5-1, with 7 bases that match TRBD1. V gave up 4 bases and J gave up 4 bases; unmatched junction bases: 4. This CDR3 region has 13 residues. The germline V gene encodes CDR1 SGHRS and CDR2 YFSETQ. CDR3 coding DNA: TGCGCCAGCAGCCACGACAGGGCCTATGGCTACACCTTC. As protein: CASSHDRAYGYTF.

This chain joins TRBV2 and TRBJ1-1; D not certain. CDR1 and CDR2 from the germline V gene are SNHLY and FYNNEI. CDR3 length: 14 residues. Between the trimmed V and J ends, which lost 1 base and 0 bases, there was a span of 6 bases. The CDR3 spells CASSEEGLNTEAFF. In nucleotides, the CDR3 is TGTGCCAGCAGTGAAGAAGGGTTGAACACTGAAGCTTTCTTT. The whole variable domain, remainder taken from reference TRBV2 and TRBJ1-1, is EPEVTQTPSHQVTQMGQEVILRCVPISNHLYFYWYRQILGQKVEFLVSFYNNEISEKSEIFDDQFSVERPDGSNFTLKIRSTKLEDSAMYFCASSEEGLNTEAFFGQGTRLTVV.

This clone was seen a few times. This sample also contains other DNA sequences that code for the same CDR3. The chain combines TRBV18 with TRBJ1-1, with D possibly being TRBD1 (5 bases). Germline values: CDR1 KGHSH, CDR2 LQKENI. The CDR3 covers 15 residues. V lost 4 bases, J lost 1 base, and 13 bases lay in between. CDR3 sequence: CASSRAGRENTEAFF. DNA of the CDR3: TGTGCCAGCTCACGGGCAGGGCGGGAGAACACTGAAGCTTTCTTT.

This clone has a single count. The chain is built from TRBV29-1 and TRBJ2-2, with D perhaps matching TRBD1 or TRBD2 (5 bases each). The V end was cut by 5 bases, the J end by 5 bases, with 18 bases between. In germline, CDR1 is SQVTM, CDR2 ANQGSEA. The CDR3 is 15 amino acids. The CDR3 region is CSVPSGTLGTGELFF. DNA for the CDR3: TGCAGCGTTCCCTCCGGGACCCTGGGGACCGGGGAGCTGTTTTTT.

The table lists this clone with many counts. The V gene is TRBV25-1, the J gene TRBJ2-5; TRBD2 might be the D (5 bases). Trimming left V 1 base short and J 2 bases short, with 8 bases between. Germline loops: CDR1 MGHDK, CDR2 SYGVNS. The CDR3 has 14 residues. CDR3: CASSEFSGQETQYF. For the CDR3, the DNA is TGTGCCAGCAGTGAATTCAGCGGACAAGAGACCCAGTACTTC.

This clone was found many times. V gene TRBV29-1 combines with J gene TRBJ1-2; D unresolved. Germline CDR1 and CDR2: SQVTM and ANQGSEA. Trimming pared 0 bases from V and 3 bases from J, leaving 11 bases between. The CDR3 contains 14 residues. The CDR3 DNA is TGCAGCGTTGAAGATCCCGGAGGCGACTATGGCTACACCTTC. Translated: CSVEDPGGDYGYTF. The variable domain in full, completed from reference TRBV29-1 and TRBJ1-2, reads SAVISQKPSRDICQRGTSLTIQCQVDSQVTMMFWYRQQPGQSLTLIATANQGSEATYESGFVIDKFPISRPNLTFSTLTVSNMSPEDSSIYLCSVEDPGGDYGYTFGSGTRLTVV.

This chain connects TRBV5-1 to TRBJ1-1, with no clear D. The CDR3 length is 14 residues. Germline V CDR1 and CDR2: SGHRS, YFSETQ. V gave up 0 bases and J gave up 1 base, with 7 bases separating them. The CDR3, as DNA: TGCGCCAGCAGCTTGGACCCACAGAACACTGAAGCTTTCTTT. Amino acid sequence: CASSLDPQNTEAFF.